The 9 T cell receptor beta chains below come from one sample, sequenced in a study of blood T cell repertoires in COVID-19. The method was immunoSEQ multiplex PCR; TCRdb's version includes in-frame clones alone and lacks a portion of them. The data contain a few hundred thousand clones, 85% to 90% of them singletons. What was sequenced was peripheral blood. The source of these receptors is a man aged 55 to 69 who had recovered from COVID-19.

This clone appeared once. The chain joins TRBV30 to TRBJ2-1; 10 nucleotides agree with TRBD1. Germline CDR1 is GTSNPN and CDR2 is SVGIG (reference sequence). The J segment lost 2 bases and the V segment lost 4 bases, leaving 5 bases of the junction unmatched. This CDR3 contains 15 residues. In DNA, the CDR3 is TGTGCCTGGACCCAGGACAGGGGGGCCTACAATGAGCAGTTCTTC. Its translation: CAWTQDRGAYNEQFF.

The gene calls are TRBV14 and TRBJ2-1; 13 bases fit TRBD2. Germline V gives CDR1 SGHDN, CDR2 FVKESK. V shed 0 bases and J 8 bases; nucleotides not matched to a gene: 13. This CDR3 comprises 19 residues. CDR3 sequence reads: CASSQDYSGTSGKFDEQFF. CDR3 bases: TGTGCCAGCAGCCAAGATTATAGCGGGACTAGCGGGAAATTTGATGAGCAGTTCTTC.

The V call is TRBV7-3, the J call TRBJ2-1; no clear D gene. CDR1 is SGHTA and CDR2 is FQGTGA in the germline V gene. V was trimmed by 5 bases and J by 6 bases, leaving 14 bases between them. The CDR3 length is 14 residues. DNA of the CDR3: TGTGCCAGCAGCAAATGGGCAGAGAGCAATGAGCAGTTCTTC. Translated: CASSKWAESNEQFF.

CDR3: CASGLARGYGYTF. As DNA, the CDR3 is TGTGCTAGTGGTTTGGCCAGGGGGTATGGCTACACCTTC. The chain employs TRBV12-5 and TRBJ1-2; 7 bases are shared with TRBD1. The CDR3 totals 13 residues. The J segment lost 5 bases and the V segment lost 1 base, leaving 1 base of the junction unmatched. Germline CDR1 is LGHNT and CDR2 is FRNRAP.

The chain recombines TRBV10-3 with TRBJ1-5; D unresolved. The germline V gene has CDR1 ENHRY and CDR2 SYGVKD. The CDR3 is made up of 16 amino acids. V shed 0 bases and J shed 1 base, with 10 bases lying between them. The CDR3 nucleotides read TGTGCCATCAGTGAGTCGACGGGTGGGAGCAATCAGCCCCAGCATTTT. Its protein product is CAISESTGGSNQPQHF.

The rearrangement links TRBV10-2 to TRBJ2-7; TRBD1 matches at 8 bases. V lost 11 bases to trimming and J lost 2 bases; unmatched junction nucleotides: 5. CDR3 length: 12 amino acids. CDR1 is WSHSY, CDR2 SAAADI, per germline. The CDR3 here is CAARDRPYEQYF. As DNA, the CDR3 is TGCGCCGCCCGGGACAGGCCCTACGAGCAGTACTTC.

This clone was detected only a few times. The V call is TRBV7-9, the J call TRBJ1-5; D might be TRBD1 (6 bases). CDR3 length equals 17 residues. Germline V CDR1 and CDR2: SEHNR, FQNEAQ (reference sequence). The V end lost 0 bases, the J end lost 6 bases, and 18 bases lay between the germline ends. The CDR3: CASSLASGGTMGQPQHF. CDR3 nucleotides: TGTGCCAGCAGCTTAGCGTCCGGGGGGACAATGGGTCAGCCCCAGCATTTT.

The V call is TRBV11-2, the J call TRBJ2-7; a possible D gene is TRBD2 (6 bases). This CDR3 has 16 amino acids. V lost 0 bases to trimming and J lost 3 bases, with 15 bases between them. Germline assignment: CDR1 SGHAT and CDR2 FQNNGV. CDR3 sequence: CASSLEISARGYEQYF. DNA of the CDR3: TGTGCCAGCAGCTTAGAGATTTCGGCGCGGGGCTACGAGCAGTACTTC.

This chain connects TRBV4-2 to TRBJ2-2, with D possibly TRBD2 on 6 matching bases. CDR1 is LGHNA and CDR2 is YNFKEQ in the germline V gene. This CDR3 contains 16 residues. Trimming left V 2 bases short and J 9 bases short, with 19 bases between. The CDR3 loop reads CASSQTLITSSRELFF. CDR3 sequence (DNA): TGTGCCAGCAGCCAAACTTTAATCACTAGCTCCCGGGAGCTGTTTTTT.